Presented here are 10 T cell receptor beta chains from one specimen sequenced in a study of blood T cells in healthy people across ages. Primed by a sample-barcoded 5' primer and a J-beta primer mix, a second PCR proceeded for 7 to 11 cycles. TCRdb re-analysed the 5' RACE reads in MiXCR, keeping a single row per CDR3 protein. The sample has hundreds of thousands of distinct CDR3 sequences, roughly 41% seen once. Material: blood. The source of these receptors is a man of 80 years or more in good health.

V usage is TRBV11-2 and J usage is TRBJ1-2; 7 bases match TRBD1. The V segment lost 1 base and the J segment 2 bases; nucleotides outside the gene matches: 1. Per the germline V gene, CDR1 is SGHAT and CDR2 is FQNNGV. The CDR3 has 14 amino acids. The CDR3 sequence is CASSLVRGNYGYTF. The CDR3 bases are TGTGCCAGCAGCTTAGTCAGGGGGAACTATGGCTACACCTTC.

The chain uses TRBV21-1 and TRBJ2-1; the table's TRBD1 call for D was not verified on the DNA. TRBV21-1 is marked as a pseudogene. The CDR3 is 13 amino acids. CDR3 loop: CASSSRQGHEQFF. The CDR3 DNA reads as TGTGCCAGCAGCTCTCGACAGGGACATGAGCAGTTCTTC.

This clonotype has a count of ten or more. The junction does not match germline at one end; this may be a read error. V usage is TRBV29-1 and J usage is TRBJ2-7; 9 positions agree with TRBD1. Per germline, CDR1 SQVTM and CDR2 ANQGSEA. This CDR3 region has 13 residues. CDR3 sequence: CSAEGTGNYEQYF. The CDR3 bases are TGCAGCGCTGAAGGGACAGGGAACTACGAGCAGTACTTC.

This rearrangement joins TRBV24-1 to TRBJ2-1, with a tentative D call TRBD1 (6 bases). The ends were cut back, 3 bases at V and 4 bases at J, with 9 bases in the middle. Germline V gives CDR1 KGHDR, CDR2 SFDVKD. The length of the CDR3 is 14 residues. CDR3 in DNA: TGTGCCACCAGTGATACAGGGCTATACAATGAGCAGTTCTTC. It codes for CATSDTGLYNEQFF.

This clonotype was seen only a few times. J is TRBJ2-2 and V is TRBV6-5; D possibly corresponds to TRBD1 (6 bases). Germline V CDR1 and CDR2: MNHEY, SVGAGI. Trimming stripped 7 bases from V and 4 bases from J, with 13 bases between. The CDR3 loop spans 14 amino acids. The CDR3 nucleotides read TGTGCCAGCAAAGGCAGGGGTTCCACCGGGGAGCTGTTTTTT. Protein product: CASKGRGSTGELFF.

The chain combines TRBV10-3 with TRBJ1-6, with 7 bases fitting TRBD1. V was pared by 2 bases and J by 6 bases, with 7 bases of the junction left unmatched. Germline lookup yields CDR1 ENHRY and CDR2 SYGVKD. This CDR3 region has 16 residues. The CDR3 spells CAISETPTGINSPLHF. CDR3 coding DNA: TGTGCCATCAGTGAGACCCCGACAGGGATTAATTCACCCCTCCACTTT.

The chain recombines TRBV7-9 with TRBJ2-3, with D maybe TRBD2 (5 bases). The V gene lost 7 bases and the J gene lost 1 base, with 18 bases spanning the gap. Germline V CDR1 and CDR2: SEHNR, FQNEAQ (reference sequence). This CDR3 is built from 16 residues. Here the CDR3 DNA reads TGTGCCAGCAACAAGCTAGCCGCTGCGGGCACAGATACGCAGTATTTT. It is translated as CASNKLAAAGTDTQYF.

The V gene is TRBV20-1, the J gene TRBJ1-3; 10 nucleotides agree with TRBD1. Losses at the gene ends were 5 bases for V and 7 bases for J; bases not matched to a gene: 5. The CDR3 loop spans 13 amino acids. CDR1 and CDR2 (germline): DFQATT, SNEGSKA (reference sequence). In nucleotides, the CDR3 is TGCAGTGCTCGGGACAGGGGAAGTAACACCATATATTTT. Encoded protein: CSARDRGSNTIYF.

A few counts support this clonotype. The V gene is TRBV24-1, the J gene TRBJ1-2; TRBD1 matches at 9 bases. In germline, CDR1 is KGHDR, CDR2 SFDVKD. V dropped 9 bases and J dropped 4; count of bases not matched to a gene: 5. The CDR3 runs to 13 residues. The CDR3 reads CATQQGAFYGYTF. The CDR3 coding sequence is TGTGCCACCCAACAGGGGGCCTTCTATGGCTACACCTTC.

This clonotype was recorded a few times. The V gene is TRBV7-2, the J gene TRBJ2-7; D ambiguous. The CDR3 runs to 14 residues. Germline V lookup: CDR1 SGHTA, CDR2 FQGNSA. With 5 bases removed from V and 0 bases from J, the gap between germline ends came to 11 bases. CDR3 coding DNA: TGTGCCAGCAGCCCTACCGACGTCTCCTACGAGCAGTACTTC. Amino acid sequence: CASSPTDVSYEQYF. Using reference TRBV7-2 and TRBJ2-7 for the parts outside the CDR3, the full variable domain is GAGVSQSPSNKVTEKGKDVELRCDPISGHTALYWYRQSLGQGLEFLIYFQGNSAPDKSGLPSDRFSAERTGGSVSTLTIQRTQQEDSAVYLCASSPTDVSYEQYFGPGTRLTVT.